Listed below are T cell receptor beta chains from one sample, sequenced in a study of identical twins. Using its own MiXCR run on the 5' RACE reads, TCRdb lists one record per CDR3 protein. The sample lists approximately 690,000 distinct CDR3 sequences, over 5% occurring once. The sequencing input was naive T cells sorted from blood. The receptors originated from a man aged 18-30 years in good health. The CDR3 runs from the conserved cysteine through the conserved F or W. A D gene is named only where the DNA matches it firmly. The size field is filled for only some rows; it gives once, few, many or a size class.

cdr3_length,j_call,v_call,d_call,clone_size,cdr3_aa,cdr3_nt
13,TRBJ2-5,TRBV2,.,few,CASPPGGLETQYF,TGTGCCTCCCCCCCGGGTGGGTTGGAGACCCAGTACTTC
15,TRBJ1-1,TRBV5-1,.,few,CASSPVTAKDTEAFF,TGCGCCAGCAGCCCGGTAACCGCTAAGGACACTGAAGCTTTCTTT
16,TRBJ2-7,TRBV4-3,TRBD2,many,CASSPTGRDYTYEQYF,TGCGCCAGCAGCCCTACCGGGCGGGACTACACCTACGAGCAGTACTTC
12,TRBJ1-2,TRBV20-1,.,many,CSAKTSNYGYTF,TGCAGTGCTAAGACGTCTAACTATGGCTACACCTTC
17,TRBJ2-7,TRBV20-1,TRBD2,.,CSARLAGGPNLSYEQYF,TGCAGTGCCAGGCTAGCGGGAGGACCAAACCTTTCCTACGAGCAGTACTTC
16,TRBJ2-2,TRBV28,TRBD1,many,CASRPGQLWNTGELFF,TGTGCCAGCAGGCCGGGACAGCTATGGAACACCGGGGAGCTGTTTTTT
14,TRBJ2-1,TRBV7-9,.,.,CASEQVSSYNEQFF,TGTGCCAGCGAGCAGGTCAGCTCCTACAATGAGCAGTTCTTC
17,TRBJ2-1,TRBV12-3/TRBV12-4,.,many,CASSFGAGRALRNEQFF,.
13,TRBJ2-1,TRBV10-2,TRBD2,few,CATGRESYNEQFF,TGCGCCACGGGGCGGGAGTCCTACAATGAGCAGTTCTTC
18,TRBJ2-1,TRBV9,TRBD2,many,CASSVVPLAGVRYNEQFF,TGTGCCAGCAGCGTAGTGCCACTAGCGGGAGTAAGATACAATGAGCAGTTCTTC
14,TRBJ2-2,TRBV5-6,.,many,CASSYRAGTGELFF,TGTGCCAGCAGTTACAGGGCTGGGACCGGGGAGCTGTTTTTT